Below are 8 T cell receptor beta chains sequenced from a single sample in a study of T cells in Graves' hyperthyroidism and ophthalmopathy. TCR beta CDR3 region amplification was performed from RNA transcripts. The study used the HTBI primer set for a first-round RT-PCR of the TCR CDR3. TCRdb reanalysed the multiplex PCR reads using MiXCR and keeps one entry per CDR3 protein. The sample contains about 500,000 distinct CDR3 sequences, around 15% of which appear only once. Sequenced sample: blood. The receptors stem from a woman between 18 and 29 years old with Graves' hyperthyroidism.

The chain recombines TRBV28 with TRBJ1-5; tentatively, D is TRBD1 (6 bases). Between the trimmed V and J ends, which lost 6 bases and 0 bases, there was a span of 18 bases. This CDR3 is built from 17 residues. Germline CDR1 MDHEN, CDR2 SYDVKM. The CDR3 region is CASSSDRRGNSNQPQHF. Written as DNA, the CDR3 is TGTGCCAGCAGCTCCGACAGGAGGGGCAATAGCAATCAGCCCCAGCATTTT. Full variable domain (remainder filled in from reference TRBV28 and TRBJ1-5): DVKVTQSSRYLVKRTGEKVFLECVQDMDHENMFWYRQDPGLGLRLIYFSYDVKMKEKGDIPEGYSVSREKKERFSLILESASTNQTSMYLCASSSDRRGNSNQPQHFGDGTRLSIL.

In this sample, this clonotype turned up a few times. The chain couples TRBV6-6 to TRBJ2-7; D is unclear. The CDR3 runs to 14 residues. V lost 2 bases and J lost 2, with 10 bases in between. Germline CDR1 and CDR2: MNHNY and SVGAGI (reference sequence). DNA for the CDR3: TGTGCCAGCAGTTACAATTTGATGGCCTACGAGCAGTACTTC. It codes for CASSYNLMAYEQYF.

V usage is TRBV19 and J usage is TRBJ1-2, with TRBD1 as a possible D gene (6 bases). CDR3 length equals 14 residues. Trimming stripped 1 base from V and 8 bases from J, with 14 bases between. Germline V gene sequence: CDR1 LNHDA, CDR2 SQIVND (reference sequence). In DNA form, the CDR3 reads TGTGCCAGTAGTATAGGAGGACAGTTCAACGGCTACACCTTC. Protein sequence: CASSIGGQFNGYTF. The variable domain in full, completed from reference TRBV19 and TRBJ1-2, reads DGGITQSPKYLFRKEGQNVTLSCEQNLNHDAMYWYRQDPGQGLRLIYYSQIVNDFQKGDIAEGYSVSREKKESFPLTVTSAQKNPTAFYLCASSIGGQFNGYTFGSGTRLTVV.

The table lists this clonotype with a few counts. The chain employs TRBV18 and TRBJ1-5; weak D call: TRBD1 (5 bases). The ends were cut back, 3 bases at V and 3 bases at J, with 15 bases in the middle. Germline V gene data show CDR1 as KGHSH and CDR2 as LQKENI. The CDR3 is 16 amino acids. In DNA, the CDR3 is TGTGCCAGCTCACCGGGACCCAACGCAAACAATCAGCCCCAGCATTTT. This gives the protein CASSPGPNANNQPQHF.

This clonotype was observed at least ten times. This chain joins TRBV6-5 and TRBJ2-7; D tentatively reads TRBD1 or TRBD2 (5 bases each). V was trimmed by 2 bases and J by 4 bases, leaving 24 bases between them. Per the germline V gene, CDR1 is MNHEY and CDR2 is SVGAGI. This CDR3 comprises 18 residues. The DNA for the CDR3 is TGTGCCAGCAGTTACCCCTCCCCCGTTGAGGGGCAACAATACGAGCAGTACTTC. This translates into CASSYPSPVEGQQYEQYF.

The sample holds many counts of this clonotype. The CDR3 DNA reads as TGTGCCACCAGCAGAGATTCGGGCCCCACAGATACGCAGTATTTT. Its protein is CATSRDSGPTDTQYF. The chain is built from TRBV15 and TRBJ2-3; no definite D call. CDR3 length: 15 amino acids. CDR1 is LNHNV, CDR2 YYDKDF, per germline (reference sequence). V was pared by 0 bases and J by 2 bases, with 9 bases between. The complete variable domain, with remaining parts taken from reference TRBV15 and TRBJ2-3, reads DAMVIQNPRYQVTQFGKPVTLSCSQTLNHNVMYWYQQKSSQAPKLLFHYYDKDFNNEADTPDNFQSRRPNTSFCFLDIRSPGLGDTAMYLCATSRDSGPTDTQYFGPGTRLTVL.

The chain has TRBV5-1 and TRBJ1-1, with TRBD1 matching 9 bases. The CDR3 consists of 15 residues. Germline CDR1 and CDR2: SGHRS and YFSETQ. J was trimmed by 5 bases and V by 4 bases; bases with no gene match: 9. In nucleotides, the CDR3 is TGCGCCAGCAGCCCGACAGGGGGAAGGCAGACTGAAGCTTTCTTT. It specifies CASSPTGGRQTEAFF.

This clonotype was recorded at least ten times. The V gene is TRBV12-3 or TRBV12-4, the J gene TRBJ2-5; D not resolved. This CDR3 has 13 residues. Trimming shortened V by 7 bases and J by 0 bases, and 9 bases separated the two germline ends. The CDR3 loop is CASTNSNQETQYF. The DNA of the CDR3 is TGTGCCAGCACCAACAGTAACCAAGAGACCCAGTACTTC.